This T cell receptor (beta chain) was captured in a study of shared clonotypes between healthy human individuals. Worth noting for this clone: Its antigen is not identified. A read error may account for a junction end that differs from germline.

Using 200 ng DNA, 30,000 to 35,000 T cell genomes, the sorted-subset replicate PCRs were run. Under the authors' procedure: From ImmunoSEQ came sequences covering only the junction and carrying no quality scores, so filtering differed. The assay was immunoSEQ multiplex PCR, and TCRdb's table has in-frame clones only and misses some. The DNA was the basis for D and trimming; V, J and clone size are from that table. The repertoire holds approximately 400,000 clones, with approximately 96% as singletons. Germline CDR1 and CDR2: GTSNPN and SVGIG (reference sequence). The length of the CDR3 is 11 residues. General observations from the study: Four donors had about 5.1% of their naive CD4 clonotypes in common. Memory subsets generally showed smaller estimated richness than naive subsets did.

Source material: memory CD8+ T cells sorted from blood. Subset here: CD45RO+ cells pooled with CCR7-negative TemRA cells. The chain links TRBV30 to TRBJ2-7, with 7 bases identical to TRBD2. The TCR originated in a young man in good health. CDR3 DNA: TGTGCCTGGAGCGGAAAGGGACTACCACTCTTC. As protein: CAWSGKGLPLF.